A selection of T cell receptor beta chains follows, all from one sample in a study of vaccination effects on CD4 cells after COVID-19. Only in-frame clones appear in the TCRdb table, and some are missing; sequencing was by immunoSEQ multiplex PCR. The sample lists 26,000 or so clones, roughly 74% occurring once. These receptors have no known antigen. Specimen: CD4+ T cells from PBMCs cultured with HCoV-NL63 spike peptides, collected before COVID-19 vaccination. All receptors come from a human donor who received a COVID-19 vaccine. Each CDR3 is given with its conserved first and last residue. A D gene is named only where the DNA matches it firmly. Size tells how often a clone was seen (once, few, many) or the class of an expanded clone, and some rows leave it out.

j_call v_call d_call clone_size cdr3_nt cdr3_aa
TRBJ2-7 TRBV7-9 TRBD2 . TGTGCCAGCAGCTTTAGCGGGAGCGTGAGGGGGCAGTACTTC CASSFSGSVRGQYF
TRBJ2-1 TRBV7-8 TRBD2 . TGTGCCAGCAGCCCCAGCGGGGGGCCGAGCTCCTACAATGAGCAGTTCTTC CASSPSGGPSSYNEQFF
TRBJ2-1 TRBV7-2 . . TGTGCCAGCAGCATGGGAGTTTTCGATGAGCAGTTCTTC CASSMGVFDEQFF
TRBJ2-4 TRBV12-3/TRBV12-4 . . TGTGCCAGCAGCGCAGGGACGGCTATTCAGTACTTC CASSAGTAIQYF
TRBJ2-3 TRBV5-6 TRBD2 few TGTGCCAGCAGCTTTGCGGGGGGGTCCACAGATACGCAGTATTTT CASSFAGGSTDTQYF
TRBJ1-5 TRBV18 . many TGTGCCAGCTCACAGGGGACGGACCAGCCCCAGCATTTT CASSQGTDQPQHF
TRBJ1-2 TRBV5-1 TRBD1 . TGCGCCAGCAGCTTGGCGGGTGCGGGACAGTATGGCTACACCTTC CASSLAGAGQYGYTF
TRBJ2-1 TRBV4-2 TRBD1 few TGTGCCAGCAGCCCAGAGAGACAGGGAAGGTACAATGAGCAGTTCTTC CASSPERQGRYNEQFF
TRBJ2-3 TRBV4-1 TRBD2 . TGCGCCAGCAGCCAAGCCACGGGACTAGCAACAGATACGCAGTATTTT CASSQATGLATDTQYF
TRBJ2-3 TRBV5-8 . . TGTGCCAGCAGCTTGGGGTACAACAGCGCCACAGATACGCAGTATTTT CASSLGYNSATDTQYF
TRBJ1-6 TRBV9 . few TGTGCCAGCAGCTTAGGCGGGTATAATTCACCCCTCCACTTT CASSLGGYNSPLHF
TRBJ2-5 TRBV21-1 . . TGTGCCAGCAGCGTCCGGGACTACCGGAGGCTAGAGACCCAGTACTTC CASSVRDYRRLETQYF
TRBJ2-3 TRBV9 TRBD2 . TGTGCCAGCAGCGTAGATTGGGAGGGCTCCACAGATACGCAGTATTTT CASSVDWEGSTDTQYF
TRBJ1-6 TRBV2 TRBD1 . TGTGCCAGCAGTGCGTATTCTAGGGGGCAGTCACCCCTCCACTTT CASSAYSRGQSPLHF
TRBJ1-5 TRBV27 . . TGTGCCGGGGAGGAGGGCAATCAGCCCCAGCATTTT CAGEEGNQPQHF
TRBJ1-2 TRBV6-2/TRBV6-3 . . TGTGCCAGCAGTTTCCCTGACAGGAGACATGGCTACACCTTC CASSFPDRRHGYTF
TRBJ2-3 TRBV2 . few TGTGCCAGCAGCAGGGACTTCACAGATACGCAGTATTTT CASSRDFTDTQYF
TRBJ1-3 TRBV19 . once TGTGCCAGTAGTATAGTCGGGGGGACTGGAAACACCATATATTTT CASSIVGGTGNTIYF
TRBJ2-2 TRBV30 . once TGTGCCTGGAGTAAGGCAACTTTCACCGGGGAGCTGTTTTTT CAWSKATFTGELFF
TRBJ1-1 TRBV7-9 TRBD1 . TGTGCCAGCAGCCCACCCGACAGGGTTCCTTATCGAGTGGGCACTGAAGCTTTCTTT CASSPPDRVPYRVGTEAFF
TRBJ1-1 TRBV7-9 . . TGTGCCAGCAGCTTAGGGGGAGTGGTCACTGAAGCTTTCTTT CASSLGGVVTEAFF
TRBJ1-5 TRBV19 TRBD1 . TGTGCCAGTAGCAGCCCCGGGACAGGCAATCAGCCCCAGCATTTT CASSSPGTGNQPQHF
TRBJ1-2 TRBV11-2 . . TGTGCCAGCAGCCGACCGGCAAACTATGGCTACACCTTC CASSRPANYGYTF
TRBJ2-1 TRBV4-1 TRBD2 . TGCGCCAGCAGCCCCAGGGGCCAGCGGGGGTATTCCTACAATGAGCAGTTCTTC CASSPRGQRGYSYNEQFF
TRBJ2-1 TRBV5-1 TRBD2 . TGCGCCAGCAGCTTATCCAGCGGGGGGTCCCGCTCCTACAATGAGCAGTTCTTC CASSLSSGGSRSYNEQFF
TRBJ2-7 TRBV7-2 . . TGTGCCAGCAGCTCCAGAGGCCTGGGATCCTACGAGCAGTACTTC CASSSRGLGSYEQYF
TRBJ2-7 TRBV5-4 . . TGTGCCAGCAGCTTGGGAGTCGGAAGTGCCTACGAGCAGTACTTC CASSLGVGSAYEQYF
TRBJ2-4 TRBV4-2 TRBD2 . TGTGCCAGCAGCCAAGCAGCGGGGGTGGGGGACATTCAGTACTTC CASSQAAGVGDIQYF
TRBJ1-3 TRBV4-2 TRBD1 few TGTGCCAGCAGCCATGGGGCAGGGGGCAACTCTGGAAACACCATATATTTT CASSHGAGGNSGNTIYF
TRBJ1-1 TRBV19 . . TGTGCCAGTAGTATTGCGGGGAAAGCTTTCTTT CASSIAGKAFF
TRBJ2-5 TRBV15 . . TGTGCCACCGCTCTGACGGGGGCGGGGGAGACCCAGTACTTC CATALTGAGETQYF
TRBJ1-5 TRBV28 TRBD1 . TGTGCCAGCAGCCGGGGACAGACGTATAGCAATCAGCCCCAGCATTTT CASSRGQTYSNQPQHF
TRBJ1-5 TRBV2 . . TGTGCCAGCGGGGGGGGTTATGACCAGCCCCAGCATTTT CASGGGYDQPQHF
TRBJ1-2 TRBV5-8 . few TGTGCCAGCAGCCCCGATGTTGGCTACACCTTC CASSPDVGYTF
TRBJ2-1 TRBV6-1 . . TGTGCCAGCAGTGAAGCGGTGGGGGCGTCGTCCTACAATGAGCAGTTCTTC CASSEAVGASSYNEQFF
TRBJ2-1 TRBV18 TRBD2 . TGTGCCAGCTCACCGGCGGGAGGGACCTACAATGAGCAGTTCTTC CASSPAGGTYNEQFF
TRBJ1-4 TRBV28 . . TGTGCCAGCATGCCCCCCAAAGGCGGGGAAAAACTGTTTTTT CASMPPKGGEKLFF
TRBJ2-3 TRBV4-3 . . TGCGCCAGCAGCCAATGGTTTGGGGCAGCAACCACAGATACGCAGTATTTT CASSQWFGAATTDTQYF
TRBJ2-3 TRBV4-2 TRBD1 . TGTGCCAGCAGCCCGACAGCAGGGGGCCATGCAGATACGCAGTATTTT CASSPTAGGHADTQYF
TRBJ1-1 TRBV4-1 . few TGCGCCAGCAGCCAAGATTCCCAGGCTGGCACTGAAGCTTTCTTT CASSQDSQAGTEAFF
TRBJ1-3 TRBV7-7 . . TGTGCTAGCAGCCTAGATCGTGGAAACACCATATATTTT CASSLDRGNTIYF
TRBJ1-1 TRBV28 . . TGTGCCAGCTCCGGGGGGGGGAAAGATGTAGCGGCTTTCTTT CASSGGGKDVAAFF
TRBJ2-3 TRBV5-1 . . TGCGCCAGCAGCCGCCCACCCACAGATACGCAGTATTTT CASSRPPTDTQYF
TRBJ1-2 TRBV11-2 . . TGTGCCAGCTCAAGCCCCCCAGAGAACTATGGCTACACCTTC CASSSPPENYGYTF
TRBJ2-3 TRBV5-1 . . TGCGCCAGCAGTCCGGGGCTTGATACAGATACGCAGTATTTT CASSPGLDTDTQYF
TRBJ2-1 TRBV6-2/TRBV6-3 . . TGTGCCAGCAGTTACTCGAAGGGGGGAGGGGTCTCCTACAATGAGCAGTTCTTC CASSYSKGGGVSYNEQFF
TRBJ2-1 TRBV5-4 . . TGTGCCAGCAGCCCTCAGTTCTTC CASSPQFF
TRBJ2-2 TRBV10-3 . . TGTGCCATCAGTGCTCCGGTGAACACCGGGGAGCTGTTTTTT CAISAPVNTGELFF
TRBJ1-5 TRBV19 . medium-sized TGTGCCAGTAGTCCCCCGGGGGCAAGCAATCAGCCCCAGCATTTT CASSPPGASNQPQHF